These 21 T cell receptor beta chains share one sample of origin, sequenced in a study of T-cell reconstitution after alpha-beta-depleted transplantation in children (dated by TCRdb to about 2016). Interpreted using the paper, the time point label stands for: day 60 (about 2 months) after transplantation. This specimen's treatment or condition label, interpreted: allogeneic hematopoietic cell transplantation with graft depleted of TCRalphabeta T cells and CD19 B cells. The method behind the library was PCR. These reads were obtained on an Illumina HiSeq 2500. TCR libraries were prepared with molecular barcoding, using unique molecular identifiers to normalize TCRbeta repertoire quantification. Using fastp at Q25 and MiXCR, TCRdb reprocessed the public reads and kept productive beta chains. Rows merge per CDR3 protein into single entries with the most common DNA and genes. This sample gives 7,000 to 9,500 distinct CDR3 sequences in total; 30% of them show up just once. The ten top clones hold approximately 2.2% of the sample.

Sequenced material: peripheral blood, taken 60 days after TCRalphabeta/CD19-depleted stem cell transplant. The receptors were gathered from a boy in the first two years of life who had a stem cell transplant for SCID, so the T cells may come from the graft donor.

This clonotype was detected many times. The chain employs TRBV6-6 and TRBJ2-7; no reliable D call. The CDR3 totals 11 residues. CDR1 is MNHNY and CDR2 is SVGAGI in the germline V gene (reference sequence). The germline V and J ends were trimmed by 8 bases and 5 bases, with 10 bases remaining between them. In DNA, the CDR3 is TGTGCCAGCGGCCGGGCGCACGAGCAGTACTTC. Residues: CASGRAHEQYF.

This clonotype was observed at least ten times. The chain employs TRBV2 and TRBJ1-2; no definite D call. Per the germline V gene, CDR1 is SNHLY and CDR2 is FYNNEI. The V gene lost 4 bases and the J gene lost 6 bases, with 9 bases spanning the gap. This CDR3 has 12 amino acids. The CDR3 coding sequence is TGTGCCAGCAGTGCCCAGCGGGATGGCTACACCTTC. Its protein product is CASSAQRDGYTF.

This clonotype is labeled as medium-sized. The chain employs TRBV6-5 and TRBJ1-1; D unresolved. CDR1 is MNHEY and CDR2 is SVGAGI in the germline V gene. V lost 2 bases, J lost 0 bases, and 10 bases lay in between. CDR3 length: 15 residues. The CDR3 protein is CASSYRHSLNTEAFF. The CDR3 nucleotides are TGTGCCAGCAGTTACAGGCACTCTTTGAACACTGAAGCTTTCTTT.

This clonotype appeared many times. The chain uses TRBV19 and TRBJ2-4; D ambiguous. Germline CDR1 reads LNHDA; CDR2 reads SQIVND (reference sequence). The CDR3 contains 15 residues. V was pared by 5 bases and J by 1 base, with 12 bases between. The CDR3 protein is CASSAGRKAKNIQYF. The CDR3 bases are TGTGCCAGTAGTGCTGGAAGGAAGGCCAAAAACATTCAGTACTTC.

This clonotype is categorized as medium-sized (0.01 to 0.1%). V gene TRBV20-1 combines with J gene TRBJ2-7, with 8 bases matching TRBD1. The V and J ends lost 3 bases and 5 bases, in that order; junction bases with no gene match: 9. The germline CDR1 and CDR2 sequences are DFQATT and SNEGSKA (reference sequence). The CDR3 has 14 amino acids. The CDR3 is CSASVRTGPHEQYF. The CDR3 DNA follows: TGCAGTGCTAGTGTCAGGACAGGGCCCCACGAGCAGTACTTC.

This clonotype has a count of ten or more. The chain combines TRBV5-6 with TRBJ2-3; 8 nucleotides match TRBD2. The CDR3 has 16 amino acids. Trimming at V came to 4 bases and at J to 2 bases, leaving 9 bases not matched to a gene. The germline CDR1 and CDR2 sequences are SGHDT and YYEEEE. Here the CDR3 DNA reads TGTGCCAGCAGCCCCGGGGCGGGGGGTCCCACAGATACGCAGTATTTT. It codes for CASSPGAGGPTDTQYF.

Relative to its sample, this clonotype is medium-sized. The chain recombines TRBV9 with TRBJ2-7; 7 positions match TRBD1. The CDR3 contains 18 residues. Germline V gene data show CDR1 as SGDLS and CDR2 as YYNGEE. Germline trimming cut 0 bases from V and 0 bases from J; bases unmatched to any gene: 12. CDR3 protein: CASSVVGYRDRISYEQYF. The CDR3 DNA reads as TGTGCCAGCAGCGTAGTAGGCTACCGGGACAGAATCTCCTACGAGCAGTACTTC.

This clonotype is medium-sized in the sample. The rearrangement links TRBV7-9 to TRBJ2-7, with 8 bases fitting TRBD2. The CDR3 spans 16 residues. J lost 2 bases, V lost 5 bases, and 11 bases had no gene match. Germline assignment: CDR1 SEHNR and CDR2 FQNEAQ (reference sequence). CDR3 sequence (DNA): TGTGCCAGCAGCCGACGGACGGGGGGGCAGACCTACGAGCAGTACTTC. Its protein is CASSRRTGGQTYEQYF.

The chain links TRBV28 to TRBJ1-1; D possibly corresponds to TRBD1 (6 bases). V gave up 6 bases and J gave up 4 bases, with 18 bases separating them. Germline V CDR1 and CDR2: MDHEN, SYDVKM. The CDR3 totals 15 residues. CDR3 protein: CASSRPTGGGTEAFF. The CDR3 DNA reads as TGTGCCAGCAGCCGACCGACAGGCGGGGGCACTGAAGCTTTCTTT.

This clonotype was seen at least ten times. V is TRBV6-1 and J is TRBJ2-6, with D possibly being TRBD2 (5 bases). Trimming stripped 6 bases from V and 0 bases from J, with 9 bases between. The CDR3 runs 15 residues. Per germline, CDR1 MNHNS and CDR2 SASEGT. In nucleotides, the CDR3 is TGTGCCAGCAGCCTAGGAGGCTCTGGGGCCAACGTCCTGACTTTC. The encoded protein is CASSLGGSGANVLTF.

The chain has TRBV12-3 or TRBV12-4 and TRBJ2-7; the D gene is possibly TRBD1 (6 bases). The CDR3 is 16 amino acids. Trimming left V 5 bases short and J 3 bases short, with 20 bases between. The CDR3 is CASSPERGRGFYEQYF. CDR3 coding DNA: TGTGCCAGCAGTCCCGAAAGGGGCAGGGGCTTCTACGAGCAGTACTTC.

At least ten counts were recorded for this clonotype. The rearrangement links TRBV5-6 to TRBJ1-2, with D perhaps matching TRBD1 (5 bases). The germline V gene has CDR1 SGHDT and CDR2 YYEEEE. The CDR3 loop spans 14 amino acids. The ends were cut back, 4 bases at V and 4 bases at J, with 14 bases in the middle. The CDR3 here is CASSPPGAGYGYTF. CDR3 nucleotides: TGTGCCAGCAGCCCCCCCGGGGCGGGCTATGGCTACACCTTC.

In its sample, this clonotype is medium-sized. This sequence joins TRBV29-1 and TRBJ2-7; D is possibly TRBD1 (6 bases). Trimming removed 7 bases at V and 0 bases at J, with 10 bases between. The CDR3 extends over 12 amino acids. The germline CDR1 and CDR2 sequences are SQVTM and ANQGSEA. CDR3 nucleotides: TGCAGCGCTATGGACAGCTCCTACGAGCAGTACTTC. This codes for CSAMDSSYEQYF.

This rearrangement joins TRBV12-3 or TRBV12-4 to TRBJ2-5; TRBD1 matches 8 bases. The CDR3 loop spans 14 amino acids. V lost 6 bases to trimming and J lost 4 bases; unmatched junction nucleotides: 7. The CDR3 spells CASSLDREAETQYF. The CDR3 bases are TGTGCCAGCAGCCTGGACAGGGAGGCAGAGACCCAGTACTTC.

This clonotype is labeled medium-sized. This chain connects TRBV12-3 or TRBV12-4 to TRBJ1-1; 7 positions match TRBD1. J lost 5 bases, V lost 4 bases, and 10 bases had no gene match. The CDR3 sequence is 15 residues long. DNA for the CDR3: TGTGCCAGCAGTTGGGGGAGGGGGCGCGGGACTGAAGCTTTCTTT. Encoded protein: CASSWGRGRGTEAFF.

Judged by abundance, this clonotype is medium-sized. V is TRBV4-2 and J is TRBJ2-6; 8 positions agree with TRBD1. The CDR3 is made up of 19 amino acids. J lost 5 bases, V lost 3 bases, and 15 bases had no gene match. CDR1 and CDR2 from the germline V gene are LGHNA and YNFKEQ. In DNA form, the CDR3 reads TGTGCCAGCAGCCACGGACAGGGCCCACAACAACCCTGGGCCAACGTCCTGACTTTC. Its protein product is CASSHGQGPQQPWANVLTF.

The J gene is TRBJ2-6, the V gene TRBV5-6; D uncertain. This CDR3 has 15 amino acids. V lost 1 base and J 0 bases, leaving 5 bases between the germline ends. Germline CDR1 and CDR2: SGHDT and YYEEEE. The CDR3 sequence is CASSLFPSGANVLTF. The DNA for the CDR3 is TGTGCCAGCAGCTTGTTTCCCTCTGGGGCCAACGTCCTGACTTTC.

In this sample, this clonotype is medium-sized. The V call is TRBV5-1, the J call TRBJ1-5; 8 nucleotides agree with TRBD1. Trimming removed 3 bases from V and 2 bases from J; junction bases left unmatched: 4. CDR1 is SGHRS, CDR2 YFSETQ, per germline. The CDR3 loop spans 15 amino acids. CDR3 in amino acids: CASSWTGSRNQPQHF. For the CDR3, the DNA is TGCGCCAGCAGCTGGACAGGGTCTCGCAATCAGCCCCAGCATTTT.

This clonotype was found many times. Written as DNA, the CDR3 is TGCGCCAGCAGCCAGAAGCGGGGGGGCCTTGTGATAGATACGCAGTATTTT. This gives the protein CASSQKRGGLVIDTQYF. The V gene is TRBV4-1, the J gene TRBJ2-3; TRBD2 matches 10 bases. This CDR3 is 17 amino acids long. The ends lost 3 bases at V and 5 bases at J; junction bases unmatched: 11. Germline CDR1 reads MGHRA; CDR2 reads YSYEKL.

V gene TRBV12-3 or TRBV12-4 combines with J gene TRBJ1-5; D is undetermined. Trimming took 6 bases from V and 7 from J, leaving 10 bases between them. CDR3 length equals 12 residues. CDR3 in amino acids: CASSHTWQPQHF. CDR3 DNA sequence: TGTGCCAGCAGCCATACTTGGCAGCCCCAGCATTTT.

This clonotype was seen many times. The V gene is TRBV5-6, the J gene TRBJ2-5; the match to TRBD2 covers 11 bases. CDR3 length equals 19 residues. V shed 0 bases and J 3 bases; nucleotides not matched to a gene: 13. Germline V gene data show CDR1 as SGHDT and CDR2 as YYEEEE. This chain's CDR3 is CASSLVSVWASGGKETQYF. DNA for the CDR3: TGTGCCAGCAGCTTGGTGTCGGTGTGGGCTAGCGGGGGGAAAGAGACCCAGTACTTC.